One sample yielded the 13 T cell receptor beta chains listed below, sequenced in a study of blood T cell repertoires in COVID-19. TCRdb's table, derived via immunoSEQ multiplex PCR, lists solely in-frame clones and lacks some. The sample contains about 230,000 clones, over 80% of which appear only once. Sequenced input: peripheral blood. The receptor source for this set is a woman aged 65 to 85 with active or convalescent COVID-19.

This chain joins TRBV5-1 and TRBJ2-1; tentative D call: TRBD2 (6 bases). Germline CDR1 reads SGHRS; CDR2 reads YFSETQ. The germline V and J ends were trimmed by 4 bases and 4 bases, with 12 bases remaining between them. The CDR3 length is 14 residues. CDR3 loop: CASSTEGYYNEQFF. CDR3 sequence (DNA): TGCGCCAGCAGCACGGAGGGGTATTACAATGAGCAGTTCTTC.

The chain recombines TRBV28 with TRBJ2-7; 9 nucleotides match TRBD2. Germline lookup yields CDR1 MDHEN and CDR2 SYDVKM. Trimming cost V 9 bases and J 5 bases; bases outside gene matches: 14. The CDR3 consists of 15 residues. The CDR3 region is CASRSGAGGAHEQYF. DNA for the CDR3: TGTGCCAGTAGATCCGGAGCGGGAGGTGCCCACGAGCAGTACTTC. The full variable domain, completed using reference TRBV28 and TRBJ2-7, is DVKVTQSSRYLVKRTGEKVFLECVQDMDHENMFWYRQDPGLGLRLIYFSYDVKMKEKGDIPEGYSVSREKKERFSLILESASTNQTSMYLCASRSGAGGAHEQYFGPGTRLTVT.

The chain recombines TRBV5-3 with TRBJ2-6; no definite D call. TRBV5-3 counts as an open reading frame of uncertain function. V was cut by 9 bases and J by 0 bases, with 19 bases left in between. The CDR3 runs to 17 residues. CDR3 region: CAKRDGGNSSGANVLTF. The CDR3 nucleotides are TGTGCCAAACGTGACGGCGGAAATTCCTCTGGGGCCAACGTCCTGACTTTC.

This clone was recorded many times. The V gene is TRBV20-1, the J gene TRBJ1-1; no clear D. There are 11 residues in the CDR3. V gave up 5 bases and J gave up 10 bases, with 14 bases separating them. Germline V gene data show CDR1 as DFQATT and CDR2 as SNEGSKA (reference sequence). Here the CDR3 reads CSAEEGGGAFF. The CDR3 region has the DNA TGCAGTGCTGAGGAGGGCGGAGGAGCTTTCTTT.

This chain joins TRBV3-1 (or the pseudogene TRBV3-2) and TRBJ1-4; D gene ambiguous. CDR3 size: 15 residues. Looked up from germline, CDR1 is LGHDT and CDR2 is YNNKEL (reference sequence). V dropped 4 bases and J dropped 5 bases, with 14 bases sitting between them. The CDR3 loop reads CASSPPGRPNEKLFF. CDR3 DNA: TGTGCCAGCAGCCCCCCGGGAAGGCCGAATGAAAAACTGTTTTTT.

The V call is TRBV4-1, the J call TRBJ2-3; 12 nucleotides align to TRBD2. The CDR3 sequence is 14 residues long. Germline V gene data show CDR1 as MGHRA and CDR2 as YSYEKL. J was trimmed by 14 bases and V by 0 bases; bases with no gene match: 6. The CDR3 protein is CASSQDRTSGGRYF. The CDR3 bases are TGCGCCAGCAGCCAAGATCGAACTAGCGGGGGGAGGTATTTT.

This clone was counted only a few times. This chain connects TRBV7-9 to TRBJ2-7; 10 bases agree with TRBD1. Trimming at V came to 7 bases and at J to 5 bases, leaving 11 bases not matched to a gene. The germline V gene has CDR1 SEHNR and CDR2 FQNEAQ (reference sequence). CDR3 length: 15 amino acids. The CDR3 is CASTLRGTGENEQYF. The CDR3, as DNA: TGTGCCAGCACCCTTAGGGGGACAGGGGAGAACGAGCAGTACTTC.

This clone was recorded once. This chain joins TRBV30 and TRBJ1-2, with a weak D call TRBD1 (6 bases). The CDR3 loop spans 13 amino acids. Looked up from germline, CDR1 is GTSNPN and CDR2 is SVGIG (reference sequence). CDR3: CASTGGSSYGYTF. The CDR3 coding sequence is TGTGCATCGACGGGGGGCAGCTCCTATGGCTACACCTTC.

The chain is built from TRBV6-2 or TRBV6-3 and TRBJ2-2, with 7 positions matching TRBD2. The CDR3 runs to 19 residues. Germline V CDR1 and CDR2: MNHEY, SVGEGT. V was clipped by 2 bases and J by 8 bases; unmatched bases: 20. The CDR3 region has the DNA TGTGCCAGCAGTTACAGTCTGGTTCGAACTAGCGATCGTAGTGGGGAGCTGTTTTTT. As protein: CASSYSLVRTSDRSGELFF.

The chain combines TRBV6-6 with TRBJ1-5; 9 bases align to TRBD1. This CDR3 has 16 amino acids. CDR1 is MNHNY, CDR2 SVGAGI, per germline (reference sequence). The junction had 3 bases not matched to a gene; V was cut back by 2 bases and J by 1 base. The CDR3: CASSYGTGTSNQPQHF. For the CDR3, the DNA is TGTGCCAGCAGTTACGGGACAGGGACGAGCAATCAGCCCCAGCATTTT.

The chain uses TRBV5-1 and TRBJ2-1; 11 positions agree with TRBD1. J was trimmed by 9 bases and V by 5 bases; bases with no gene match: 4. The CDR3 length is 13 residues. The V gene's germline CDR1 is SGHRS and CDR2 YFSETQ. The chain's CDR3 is CASSRDRGSEQFF. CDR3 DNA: TGCGCCAGCAGTCGGGACAGGGGGAGTGAGCAGTTCTTC.

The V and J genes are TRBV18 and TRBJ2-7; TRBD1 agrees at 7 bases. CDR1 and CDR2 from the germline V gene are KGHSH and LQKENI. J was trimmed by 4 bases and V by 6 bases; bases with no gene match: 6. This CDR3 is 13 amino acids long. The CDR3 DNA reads TGTGCCAGCTCTTTCCGGGACAGATACGAGCAGTACTTC. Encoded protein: CASSFRDRYEQYF.

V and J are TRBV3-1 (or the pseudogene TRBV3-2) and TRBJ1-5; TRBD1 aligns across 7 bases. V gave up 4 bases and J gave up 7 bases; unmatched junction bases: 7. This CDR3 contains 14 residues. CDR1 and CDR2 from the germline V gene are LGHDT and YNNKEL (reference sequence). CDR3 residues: CASSRGQAQQPQHF. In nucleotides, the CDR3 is TGTGCCAGCAGCCGAGGACAGGCACAACAGCCCCAGCATTTT.